These T cell receptor beta chains were read from a single sample in a study of monozygotic twins with inflammatory bowel disease. With the 5' RACE reads reprocessed, TCRdb shows one record per CDR3 protein and no DNA. This sample's table reports tens of thousands of distinct CDR3 sequences. Material: blood. These receptors all come from a human donor with ulcerative colitis or Crohn's disease, or a healthy co-twin of an affected twin (not recorded which). The CDR3 runs from the conserved cysteine through the conserved F or W.

J,V,length,CDR3
TRBJ2-1,TRBV20-1,11,CSAHLSNEQFF
TRBJ1-3,TRBV15,16,CATSRVLLSSGNTIYF
TRBJ2-1,TRBV5-1,18,CASSPPSPSGGAGNEQFF
TRBJ2-5,TRBV5-6,14,CASSFGTHQETQYF
TRBJ2-3,TRBV7-9,14,CASSLRAGMDTQYF
TRBJ1-6,TRBV6-5,17,CASSYYRGGTVNSPLHF
TRBJ2-5,TRBV5-1,15,CASILAPGGQETQYF
TRBJ2-1,TRBV20-1,14,CSARDRRDYNEQFF
TRBJ2-1,TRBV25-1,14,CATLSGGVYNEQFF
TRBJ2-1,TRBV7-3,12,CASSPTGNEQFF
TRBJ1-1,TRBV12-3/TRBV12-4,13,CASRMTVGTEAFF
TRBJ1-2,TRBV7-2,14,CASSILGGPYGYTF
TRBJ2-2,TRBV7-8,15,CASILPGSGTGELFF
TRBJ1-5,TRBV12-3/TRBV12-4,12,CASSFLAGPQHF
TRBJ2-1,TRBV5-1,16,CASSFTPGGAMNEQFF
TRBJ1-1,TRBV6-5,14,CASSSGTGGPEAFF
TRBJ2-7,TRBV5-6,15,CASSPDRGGFSEQYF
TRBJ2-7,TRBV5-1,12,CASSFPGNEQYF
TRBJ1-4,TRBV7-9,15,CASRKQGTTNEKLFF
TRBJ2-1,TRBV7-8,15,CASSLARGLDNEQFF
TRBJ1-2,TRBV6-5,13,CASSLRGNYGYTF
TRBJ1-4,TRBV7-9,12,CASSLLPEKLFF
TRBJ2-2,TRBV2,14,CASTEMGDTGELFF
TRBJ1-1,TRBV6-5,15,CASSYSTGGRTEAFF
TRBJ1-1,TRBV27,14,CASSFRGQNTEAFF
TRBJ1-4,TRBV4-1,16,CASSQESQSFNEKLFF
TRBJ1-6,TRBV4-1,13,CAVSGQGNSPLHF
TRBJ2-2,TRBV4-1,18,CASSRADTGTGGTGELFF
TRBJ2-1,TRBV3-1,15,CASSRLAGGHNEQFF
TRBJ2-1,TRBV20-1,19,CSAHMTSGGIHSSYNEQFF
TRBJ2-7,TRBV29-1,13,CSVERGGTYEQYF
TRBJ1-5,TRBV29-1,12,CSIESAGTGLHF
TRBJ2-3,TRBV5-1,14,CASSSSGRTDTQYF
TRBJ1-1,TRBV12-3/TRBV12-4,15,CASSPTQGGNTEAFF
TRBJ1-6,TRBV6-5,14,CASSYSGVASPLHF
TRBJ1-4,TRBV10-3,15,CAISEGGRRNEKLFF
TRBJ1-2,TRBV10-3,15,CAISDPGQNYGGYTF
TRBJ2-4,TRBV7-9,14,CASSLSAAKNIQYF
TRBJ1-6,TRBV4-2,15,CASSQGEGYDSPLHF
TRBJ2-7,TRBV7-9,14,CASSPSGGAYEQYF
TRBJ1-2,TRBV20-1,13,CSANDRGNYGYTF